The 5 T cell receptor beta chains below come from one sample, sequenced in a study of blood T cell repertoires in COVID-19. Assay: immunoSEQ multiplex PCR; the TCRdb copy retains only in-frame clones and omits some. This table holds some 100,000 clones, 65% to 85% found once. Sequenced material: peripheral blood. These receptors originate from an elderly man with active or convalescent COVID-19.

CDR3 in DNA: TGTGCCAGCAGCTTGGCAGGCGGGCTTTCGGATGAGCAGTTCTTC. Residues: CASSLAGGLSDEQFF. The chain has TRBV5-4 and TRBJ2-1; tentatively, D is TRBD2 (5 bases). This CDR3 has 15 amino acids. Germline-derived CDR1 and CDR2 are SGHNT and YYREEE (reference sequence). The V end lost 0 bases, the J end lost 8 bases, and 15 bases lay between the germline ends.

V and J are TRBV7-2 and TRBJ1-3, with D possibly being TRBD1 (5 bases). This CDR3 region has 16 residues. Trimming removed 1 base from V and 4 bases from J, with 14 bases in between. Germline V gene lookup returns CDR1 SGHTA and CDR2 FQGNSA. CDR3: CASSLDAGTSGNTIYF. The DNA for the CDR3 is TGTGCCAGCAGCTTAGATGCCGGGACTTCGGGAAACACCATATATTTT. The variable domain in full, with the rest retrieved from reference TRBV7-2 and TRBJ1-3, is GAGVSQSPSNKVTEKGKDVELRCDPISGHTALYWYRQSLGQGLEFLIYFQGNSAPDKSGLPSDRFSAERTGGSVSTLTIQRTQQEDSAVYLCASSLDAGTSGNTIYFGEGSWLTVV.

This chain joins TRBV5-1 and TRBJ2-2; 7 nucleotides match TRBD2. The CDR3 is made up of 16 amino acids. The J segment lost 0 bases and the V segment lost 7 bases, leaving 9 bases of the junction unmatched. Per germline, CDR1 SGHRS and CDR2 YFSETQ. As DNA, the CDR3 is TGCGCCAGCCGCACTATCCTAGCGGCGAACACCGGGGAGCTGTTTTTT. It is translated as CASRTILAANTGELFF.

V is TRBV9 and J is TRBJ1-3, with D uncertain. V was trimmed by 0 bases and J by 0 bases, leaving 7 bases between them. CDR3 length equals 15 residues. The germline V gene has CDR1 SGDLS and CDR2 YYNGEE. The CDR3 coding sequence is TGTGCCAGCAGCGTAGCGGGGAGCTCTGGAAACACCATATATTTT. This translates into CASSVAGSSGNTIYF.

This clone showed up just once. This chain uses TRBV6-5 with TRBJ1-5; D not resolved. Germline values: CDR1 MNHEY, CDR2 SVGAGI. The CDR3 consists of 15 residues. Between the trimmed V and J ends, which lost 5 bases and 4 bases, there was a span of 15 bases. CDR3 sequence (DNA): TGTGCCAGCAGTCCCCGGCGGGAACCGAATCAGCCCCAGCATTTT. The encoded protein is CASSPRREPNQPQHF.